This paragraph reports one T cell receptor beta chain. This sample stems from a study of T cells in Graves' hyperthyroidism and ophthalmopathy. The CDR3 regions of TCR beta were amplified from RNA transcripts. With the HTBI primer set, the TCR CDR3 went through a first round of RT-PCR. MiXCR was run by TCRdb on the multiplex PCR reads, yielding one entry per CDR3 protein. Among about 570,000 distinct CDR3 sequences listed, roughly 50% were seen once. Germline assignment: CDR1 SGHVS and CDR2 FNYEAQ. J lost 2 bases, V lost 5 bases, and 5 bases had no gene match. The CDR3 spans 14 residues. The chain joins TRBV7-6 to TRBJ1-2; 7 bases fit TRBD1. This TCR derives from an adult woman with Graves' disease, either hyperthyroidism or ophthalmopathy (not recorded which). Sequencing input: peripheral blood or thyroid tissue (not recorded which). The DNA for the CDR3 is TGTGCCAGCAGCCAAGGGACAGACAACTATGGCTACACCTTC. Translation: CASSQGTDNYGYTF.